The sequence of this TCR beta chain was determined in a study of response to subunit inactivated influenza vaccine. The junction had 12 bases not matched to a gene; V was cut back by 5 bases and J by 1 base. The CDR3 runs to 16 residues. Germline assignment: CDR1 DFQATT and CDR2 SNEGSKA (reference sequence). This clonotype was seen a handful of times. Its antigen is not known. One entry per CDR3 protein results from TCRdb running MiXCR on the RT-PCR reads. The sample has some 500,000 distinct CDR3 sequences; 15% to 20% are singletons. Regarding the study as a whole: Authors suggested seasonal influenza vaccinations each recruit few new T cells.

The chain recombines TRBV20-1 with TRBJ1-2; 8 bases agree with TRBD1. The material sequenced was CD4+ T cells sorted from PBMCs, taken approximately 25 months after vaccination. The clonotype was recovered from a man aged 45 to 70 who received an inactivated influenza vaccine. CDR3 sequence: CSASSRTGKLNYGYTF. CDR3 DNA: TGCAGTGCTTCCAGCCGGACAGGGAAGCTTAACTATGGCTACACCTTC.